The source of this T cell receptor (beta chain) is a study of T cell responses to AZD1222 COVID-19 vaccine. General observations from the study: AZD1222 recipients seropositive at baseline numbered only five or six. Spike was spanned by vaccine-associated CD4 TCRs, with dominance at 160-218 and 743-854. Repertoire sampling happened only post peak T cell response.

TCRdb's table, derived via immunoSEQ multiplex PCR, lists solely in-frame clones and lacks some. The sample has some 160,000 clones, more than 85% seen once. After removal of 7 bases from V and 5 bases from J, the junction contained 12 bases not matched to a gene. The CDR3 has 17 residues. Germline loops: CDR1 MNHEY, CDR2 SMNVEV (reference sequence). For this clone: Antigen: not known.

The sequencing here drew on peripheral blood, taken on day 0 of AZD1222 vaccination. This chain uses TRBV27 with TRBJ2-3; 13 nucleotides line up with TRBD2. The TCR comes from an adult in good health. In nucleotides, the CDR3 is TGTGCCAGCACCGGACTAGCGGGGGCCTCCCGCGGAGATACGCAGTATTTT. It codes for CASTGLAGASRGDTQYF.